The next 26 T cell receptor beta chains were all read from a single sample in a study of T cells in Graves' hyperthyroidism and ophthalmopathy. TCR beta CDR3 sequences were amplified from RNA transcripts. In the first-round RT-PCR of the TCR CDR3, the HTBI primer set was used. MiXCR, applied by TCRdb to the multiplex PCR reads, yields one record per CDR3 protein. The sample carries roughly 510,000 distinct CDR3 sequences, roughly 20% recorded once. Input material: blood. These receptors came from a man between 18 and 35 years old with Graves' hyperthyroidism.

This clonotype was detected only once. The V and J genes are TRBV12-3 or TRBV12-4 and TRBJ2-5; 12 bases agree with TRBD2. J lost 10 bases, V lost 6 bases, and 12 bases had no gene match. This CDR3 has 15 amino acids. CDR3 bases: TGTGCCAGCAGCCTCGGACTAGCGGGAAGTGTGGACCAGTACTTC. Amino acids: CASSLGLAGSVDQYF.

This chain connects TRBV4-2 to TRBJ2-2, with a weak D call TRBD2 (7 bases). This CDR3 has 15 amino acids. The germline V gene encodes CDR1 LGHNA and CDR2 YNFKEQ. The germline V and J ends were trimmed by 4 bases and 8 bases, with 17 bases remaining between them. In DNA form, the CDR3 reads TGTGCCAGCAGCCCCTCGGGACGGGGGGCTGGGGAGCTGTTTTTT. Its translation: CASSPSGRGAGELFF.

This clonotype has a count of ten or more. This chain connects TRBV28 to TRBJ1-2, with a weak D call TRBD1 (6 bases). Germline V gene sequence: CDR1 MDHEN, CDR2 SYDVKM. The ends were cut back, 8 bases at V and 0 bases at J, with 19 bases in the middle. The CDR3 has 16 amino acids. Here the CDR3 DNA reads TGTGCCAGCCGGCGGCAGGGGATAACCTCTAACTATGGCTACACCTTC. This sequence encodes CASRRQGITSNYGYTF.

This clonotype occurred many times. This chain joins TRBV6-1 and TRBJ2-4, with 7 positions matching TRBD1. The J segment lost 3 bases and the V segment lost 8 bases, leaving 13 bases of the junction unmatched. CDR3 length: 16 residues. Germline CDR1 and CDR2: MNHNS and SASEGT. Here the CDR3 reads CASGHRGLLGKNIQYF. The CDR3 DNA reads as TGTGCCAGCGGTCATAGGGGGCTTCTAGGCAAAAACATTCAGTACTTC.

The rearrangement uses TRBV12-3 or TRBV12-4 and TRBJ1-1; D gene uncertain. V dropped 2 bases and J dropped 4 bases, with 11 bases sitting between them. This CDR3 comprises 14 residues. The CDR3: CASSLHRIGTEAFF. Written as DNA, the CDR3 is TGTGCCAGCAGTTTACACCGGATAGGCACTGAAGCTTTCTTT.

This clonotype has at least ten counts. The chain links TRBV28 to TRBJ2-5; 7 bases match TRBD2. This CDR3 has 17 amino acids. Losses at the gene ends were 2 bases for V and 4 bases for J; bases not matched to a gene: 13. Germline-derived CDR1 and CDR2 are MDHEN and SYDVKM. CDR3 coding DNA: TGTGCCAGCAGTTTAGGAGCGGGGTTTGGGGCTCGAGAGACCCAGTACTTC. This codes for CASSLGAGFGARETQYF.

This clonotype was counted many times. The chain recombines TRBV13 with TRBJ2-7; the D gene is possibly TRBD2 (7 bases). The CDR3 has 14 residues. V was trimmed by 4 bases and J by 5 bases, leaving 15 bases between them. CDR1 and CDR2 from the germline V gene are PRHDT and FYEKMQ (reference sequence). CDR3 residues: CASSSRGAGDEQYF. CDR3 bases: TGTGCCAGCAGCTCCCGGGGGGCCGGCGACGAGCAGTACTTC.

This clonotype was counted at least ten times. The chain uses TRBV7-2 and TRBJ1-6; D uncertain. Trimming stripped 1 base from V and 8 bases from J, with 6 bases between. CDR1 and CDR2 from the germline V gene are SGHTA and FQGNSA. The CDR3 covers 13 residues. The CDR3 sequence: CASSLERDSPLHF. The CDR3 nucleotides are TGTGCCAGCAGCTTAGAACGGGATTCACCCCTCCACTTT.

The sample holds one count of this clonotype. The chain carries TRBV11-2 and TRBJ2-2; 8 nucleotides agree with TRBD1. Germline CDR1 SGHAT, CDR2 FQNNGV. There are 15 residues in the CDR3. V lost 4 bases, J lost 5 bases, and 6 bases stayed unmatched. In DNA, the CDR3 is TGTGCCAGCAGCTGGCAGGGGGCGCAGACCGGGGAGCTGTTTTTT. This encodes CASSWQGAQTGELFF. Variable domain in full (rest from reference TRBV11-2 and TRBJ2-2): EAGVAQSPRYKIIEKRQSVAFWCNPISGHATLYWYQQILGQGPKLLIQFQNNGVVDDSQLPKDRFSAERLKGVDSTLKIQPAKLEDSAVYLCASSWQGAQTGELFFGEGSRLTVL.

This clonotype has a count of ten or more. This chain uses TRBV12-3 or TRBV12-4 with TRBJ1-5; tentatively, D is TRBD1 (5 bases). Trimming shortened V by 9 bases and J by 3 bases, and 15 bases separated the two germline ends. This CDR3 spans 14 amino acids. In nucleotides, the CDR3 is TGTGCCAGGGGGGAAGGCACAAACAATCAGCCCCAGCATTTT. Its protein product is CARGEGTNNQPQHF.

This clonotype was seen ten or more times. The V call is TRBV28, the J call TRBJ1-3; D call uncertain. CDR1 and CDR2 from the germline V gene are MDHEN and SYDVKM. The CDR3 runs to 14 residues. V lost 2 bases and J 8 bases, leaving 13 bases between the germline ends. The CDR3 nucleotides read TGTGCCAGCAGTTTAGCCCCGGGAGGAGACACCATATATTTT. Translating gives CASSLAPGGDTIYF.

The chain recombines TRBV2 with TRBJ2-4; D is ambiguous. V gave up 2 bases and J gave up 2 bases, with 16 bases separating them. The CDR3 length is 17 residues. Germline CDR1 reads SNHLY; CDR2 reads FYNNEI. Written as DNA, the CDR3 is TGTGCCAGCAGTGAACGCACGCTAAGAGAATCCAAAAACATTCAGTACTTC. Protein sequence: CASSERTLRESKNIQYF.

In regard to this clonotype: A clone one base away is much larger, so this may be a read error. The chain is built from TRBV19 and TRBJ1-1; no clear D gene. Germline V gene lookup returns CDR1 LNHDA and CDR2 SQIVND (reference sequence). V lost 4 bases and J lost 2, with 5 bases in between. The CDR3 loop spans 12 amino acids. In nucleotides, the CDR3 is TGTGCCAGTAGTAGCCACAACACTGAAGCTTTCTTT. Encoded protein: CASSSHNTEAFF. Full variable domain (missing parts from reference TRBV19 and TRBJ1-1): DGGITQSPKYLFRKEGQNVTLSCEQNLNHDAMYWYRQDPGQGLRLIYYSQIVNDFQKGDIAEGYSVSREKKESFPLTVTSAQKNPTAFYLCASSSHNTEAFFGQGTRLTVV.

The DNA for the CDR3 is TGTGCCAGCAGCACCTCGGGGGGGGGCTATGGCTACACCTTC. It translates to CASSTSGGGYGYTF. The V gene is TRBV6-1, the J gene TRBJ1-2, with D tentatively TRBD1 (5 bases). Trimming stripped 6 bases from V and 4 bases from J, with 15 bases between. CDR3 length equals 14 residues. Looked up from germline, CDR1 is MNHNS and CDR2 is SASEGT.

The sample holds many counts of this clonotype. The chain links TRBV30 to TRBJ2-5, with unresolved D. Trimming cost V 5 bases and J 6 bases, with 13 bases left between them. Germline-derived CDR1 and CDR2 are GTSNPN and SVGIG (reference sequence). This CDR3 has 12 residues. CDR3 DNA sequence: TGTGCCTGGGTGCCCCTTGGAAAGACCCAGTACTTC. Its protein product is CAWVPLGKTQYF. Full variable domain (rest looked up from reference TRBV30 and TRBJ2-5): SQTIHQWPATLVQPVGSPLSLECTVEGTSNPNLYWYRQAAGRGLQLLFYSVGIGQISSEVPQNLSASRPQDRQFILSSKKLLLSDSGFYLCAWVPLGKTQYFGPGTRLLVL.

Many counts were recorded for this clonotype. The chain couples TRBV20-1 to TRBJ1-2; D ambiguous. Germline V gives CDR1 DFQATT, CDR2 SNEGSKA (reference sequence). The CDR3 sequence is 12 residues long. V dropped 0 bases and J dropped 5 bases, with 7 bases sitting between them. CDR3 DNA sequence: TGCAGTGCTAGAGACGGGATTTATGGCTACACCTTC. This codes for CSARDGIYGYTF.

This clonotype was counted many times. This sequence joins TRBV7-9 and TRBJ2-7; TRBD2 matches 11 bases. This CDR3 is 15 amino acids long. Germline V lookup: CDR1 SEHNR, CDR2 FQNEAQ (reference sequence). V lost 5 bases and J lost 7; bases outside the gene matches: 10. Written as DNA, the CDR3 is TGTGCCAGCAGCGCGACTAGCGGGGTTACGGGGGAGCAGTACTTC. Its translation is CASSATSGVTGEQYF.

This clonotype was found many times. The chain combines TRBV6-1 with TRBJ1-2, with D hard to call. The ends were cut back, 1 base at V and 8 bases at J, with 11 bases in the middle. The CDR3 covers 13 residues. CDR1 and CDR2 from the germline V gene are MNHNS and SASEGT. The CDR3 nucleotides are TGTGCCAGCAGTGAAGTCGGGAATCGCGGCTACACCTTC. Translating it yields CASSEVGNRGYTF.

This clonotype was observed a handful of times. This chain links TRBV12-3 or TRBV12-4 with TRBJ1-1; D ambiguous. Trimming left V 7 bases short and J 0 bases short, with 12 bases between. There are 14 residues in the CDR3. CDR3 in DNA: TGTGCCAGCAAAACGACAAGCATGAACACTGAAGCTTTCTTT. Protein: CASKTTSMNTEAFF.

In this sample, this clonotype turned up many times. The chain carries TRBV7-2 and TRBJ1-1, with unresolved D. Trimming removed 3 bases from V and 3 bases from J, with 8 bases in between. This CDR3 region has 13 residues. Germline V gene lookup returns CDR1 SGHTA and CDR2 FQGNSA. CDR3 protein: CASSFYRDTEAFF. The CDR3 DNA reads TGTGCCAGCAGCTTTTACCGGGACACTGAAGCTTTCTTT.

This clonotype was found many times. The chain links TRBV6-1 to TRBJ1-5; D gene unclear. The CDR3 sequence is 17 residues long. Between the trimmed V and J ends, which lost 6 bases and 1 base, there was a span of 19 bases. Germline V gene sequence: CDR1 MNHNS, CDR2 SASEGT. The CDR3 reads CASRTLSVGVSNQPQHF. CDR3 DNA sequence: TGTGCCAGCAGAACACTATCGGTTGGGGTAAGCAATCAGCCCCAGCATTTT.

This clonotype was detected ten times or more. V usage is TRBV7-6 and J usage is TRBJ2-7; TRBD1 aligns across 10 bases. In germline, CDR1 is SGHVS, CDR2 FNYEAQ. The V gene end was trimmed by 4 bases and the J gene end by 6 bases; junction bases not matched to a gene: 6. This CDR3 comprises 14 residues. CDR3 residues: CASSSRTGGFEQYF. CDR3 bases: TGTGCCAGCAGCTCCAGGACAGGGGGGTTCGAGCAGTACTTC.

The sample holds many counts of this clonotype. The J gene is TRBJ1-1, the V gene TRBV2; D perhaps matches TRBD1 (6 bases). The germline gives CDR1 SNHLY, CDR2 FYNNEI. Trimming shortened V by 3 bases and J by 1 base, and 6 bases separated the two germline ends. The CDR3 has 13 residues. The chain's CDR3 is CASSEDRNTEAFF. In DNA form, the CDR3 reads TGTGCCAGCAGTGAGGACAGGAACACTGAAGCTTTCTTT.

In its sample, this clonotype was seen many times. This chain uses TRBV27 with TRBJ1-5; a weak D match, TRBD1 (5 bases). CDR1 MNHEY and CDR2 SMNVEV come from the germline V gene (reference sequence). Trimming removed 5 bases at V and 8 bases at J, with 16 bases between. The CDR3 totals 14 residues. The CDR3 protein is CASSPQWGQEPQHF. The CDR3 DNA sequence: TGTGCCAGCAGTCCGCAGTGGGGCCAGGAGCCCCAGCATTTT.

This clonotype was observed at least ten times. The chain has TRBV11-1 and TRBJ1-2; the D is unclear. V was trimmed by 5 bases and J by 2 bases, leaving 18 bases between them. The CDR3 covers 16 residues. Looked up from germline, CDR1 is SGHAT and CDR2 is FQDESV (reference sequence). CDR3 amino acids: CASSLGPEFPNYGYTF. The CDR3 DNA is TGTGCCAGCAGCCTAGGGCCCGAATTCCCCAACTATGGCTACACCTTC.

The rearrangement uses TRBV4-1 and TRBJ2-4; tentatively, D is TRBD1 (5 bases). Germline assignment: CDR1 MGHRA and CDR2 YSYEKL. V was shortened by 1 base and J by 6 bases, with 10 bases between the two germline ends. There are 14 residues in the CDR3. CDR3 sequence: CASSQGGVGNIQYF. Written as DNA, the CDR3 is TGCGCCAGCAGCCAAGGGGGCGTAGGAAACATTCAGTACTTC.